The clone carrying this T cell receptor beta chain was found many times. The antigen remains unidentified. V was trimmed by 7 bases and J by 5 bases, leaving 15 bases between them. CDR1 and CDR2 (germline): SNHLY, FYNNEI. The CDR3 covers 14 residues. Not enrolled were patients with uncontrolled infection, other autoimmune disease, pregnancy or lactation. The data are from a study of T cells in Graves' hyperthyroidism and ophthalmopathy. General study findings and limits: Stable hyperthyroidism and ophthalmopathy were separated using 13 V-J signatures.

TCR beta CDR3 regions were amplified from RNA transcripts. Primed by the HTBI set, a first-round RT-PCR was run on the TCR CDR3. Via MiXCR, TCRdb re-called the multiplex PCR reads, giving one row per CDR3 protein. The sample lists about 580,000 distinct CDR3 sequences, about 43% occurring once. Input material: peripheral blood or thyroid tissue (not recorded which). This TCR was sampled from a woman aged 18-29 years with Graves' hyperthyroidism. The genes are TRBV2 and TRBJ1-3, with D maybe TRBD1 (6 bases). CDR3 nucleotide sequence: TGTGCCAGCAAAGGACAGAACTCCCGAAACACCATATATTTT. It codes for CASKGQNSRNTIYF. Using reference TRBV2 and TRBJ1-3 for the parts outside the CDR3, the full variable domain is EPEVTQTPSHQVTQMGQEVILRCVPISNHLYFYWYRQILGQKVEFLVSFYNNEISEKSEIFDDQFSVERPDGSNFTLKIRSTKLEDSAMYFCASKGQNSRNTIYFGEGSWLTVV.